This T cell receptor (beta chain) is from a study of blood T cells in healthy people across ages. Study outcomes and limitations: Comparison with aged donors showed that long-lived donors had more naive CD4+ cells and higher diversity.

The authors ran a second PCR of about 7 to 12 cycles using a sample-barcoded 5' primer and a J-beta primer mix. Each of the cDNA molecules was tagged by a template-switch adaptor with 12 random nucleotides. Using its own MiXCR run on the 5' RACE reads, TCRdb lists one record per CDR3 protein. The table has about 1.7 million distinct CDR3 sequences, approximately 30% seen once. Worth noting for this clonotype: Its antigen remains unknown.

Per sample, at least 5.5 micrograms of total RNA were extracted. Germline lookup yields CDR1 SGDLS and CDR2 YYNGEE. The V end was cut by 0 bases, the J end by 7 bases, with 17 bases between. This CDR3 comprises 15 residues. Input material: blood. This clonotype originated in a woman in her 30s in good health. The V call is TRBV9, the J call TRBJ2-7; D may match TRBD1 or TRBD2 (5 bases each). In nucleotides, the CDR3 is TGTGCCAGCAGCGTAGTCCCAGGGAGCTTATGGGAGCAGTACTTC. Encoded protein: CASSVVPGSLWEQYF.